These 3 T cell receptor beta chains were sequenced from one sample in a study of a mutant IDH1 vaccine in newly diagnosed glioma. The data were produced by immunoSEQ multiplex PCR, yet TCRdb's version contains in-frame clones alone and is incomplete. The sample yields 30,000 to 40,000 clones, approximately 78% seen once. These receptors lack a known antigen. The time point: week 35, safety follow-up. Each dose delivered 300 ug of mutant IDH1 20-mer peptide subcutaneously with imiquimod. Sequencing was performed on PBMCs, taken from a glioma patient whose treatment included an IDH1 peptide vaccine. The receptors come from a young woman with glioma.

In nucleotides, the CDR3 is TGTGCCAGCAGGGAAACCGGGACAGGGATCCTCTACACCTTC. Translating gives CASRETGTGILYTF. This chain connects TRBV5-8 to TRBJ1-2, with 9 bases that match TRBD1. Germline CDR1 SGHTS, CDR2 YDEGEE. This CDR3 is 14 amino acids long. With V trimmed by 5 bases and J by 10 bases, 12 bases remained unmatched.

The chain carries TRBV10-3 and TRBJ2-4, with TRBD1 matching 9 bases. This CDR3 contains 16 residues. After removal of 3 bases from V and 3 bases from J, the junction contained 6 bases not matched to a gene. Germline CDR1 is ENHRY and CDR2 is SYGVKD. The CDR3 is CAISDRLDRGKNIQYF. As DNA, the CDR3 is TGTGCCATCAGTGATCGGTTGGACAGGGGCAAAAACATTCAGTACTTC.

The chain recombines TRBV28 with TRBJ2-2; D is perhaps TRBD2 (5 bases). The CDR3 totals 16 residues. Trimming took off 6 bases at V and 0 bases at J, with 14 bases between the two ends. The V gene's germline CDR1 is MDHEN and CDR2 SYDVKM. The CDR3 here is CASSPLIGTNTGELFF. In DNA, the CDR3 is TGTGCCAGCAGCCCCCTAATCGGGACGAACACCGGGGAGCTGTTTTTT.